This T cell receptor (beta chain) was captured by sequencing in a study of blood T cell repertoires in COVID-19. Study-level background: Whether acute or convalescent, the COVID-19 samples came from the United States, Italy and Spain. Sources were T cells, B-cell-depleted T cells, or PBMCs; the material itself was cDNA or gDNA.

In the source study's methods: Estimation of nucleated cell counts relied on the amplification of reference gene primers. TCRdb's table, derived via immunoSEQ multiplex PCR, lists solely in-frame clones and lacks some. That table furnishes V, J and clone size, whereas the DNA furnished D and trimming. This repertoire shows 150,000 to 200,000 clones, approximately 86% found once; its top ten account for 9.8%. This CDR3 comprises 15 residues. V lost 0 bases and J 3 bases, leaving 13 bases between the germline ends. CDR1 and CDR2 from the germline V gene are SGDLS and YYNGEE. V gene TRBV9 combines with J gene TRBJ2-7; TRBD1 is a possible D gene (6 bases). This clonotype was sampled from a woman of 80 years or more with acute or convalescent COVID-19. Sequencing used peripheral blood. CDR3 DNA: TGTGCCAGCAGCGTAGGAGGGACACGGAGCTACGAGCAGTACTTC. It is translated as CASSVGGTRSYEQYF. Using reference TRBV9 and TRBJ2-7 for the parts outside the CDR3, the full variable domain is DSGVTQTPKHLITATGQRVTLRCSPRSGDLSVYWYQQSLDQGLQFLIQYYNGEERAKGNILERFSAQQFPDLHSELNLSSLELGDSALYFCASSVGGTRSYEQYFGPGTRLTVT.